A single TCR beta chain is shown here with its context. Its target antigen remains unknown. One base away there is no much larger clone; base qualities are not given. The twin pairs came from the European Cystic Fibrosis Twin and Sibling Study Cohort, a cohort that recruited patients from over 150 CF clinics across 14 European countries. Zygosity and CFTR genotype were verified in-house, and zygosity was tested by multiplex PCR of nine short tandem repeat loci. Peripheral blood was sampled from each twin, and clinical parameters were recorded on the day of blood sampling. Phenol/chloroform extraction was used to isolate genomic DNA from peripheral blood cells, and the DNA was then kept in TE buffer at 4 degrees C. The record originates from a study of monozygotic twins with cystic fibrosis (dated by TCRdb to about 2021). In terms of the full investigation: Barcoded libraries were made from roughly 2.8 micrograms of fragmented DNA using about 16 PCR cycles. To assess genetic influence on V and J gene usage, the study compared TCR beta repertoires within and across 16 monozygotic twin pairs with cystic fibrosis. Data for three of the twin pairs had been reported earlier in a different context. On the day blood was drawn, the twins' weight-for-height and FEVPerc (FEV1 disease centile) were ranked against those of the roughly 990 cohort participants. Ten female and six male twin pairs, aged roughly 2.0 to 40 years (median about 10 years) and mostly children and adolescents, were included in the cohort.

Following the manufacturer's instructions, the researchers used the immunoSEQ immune profiling system to amplify TCR beta CDR3 regions via multiplex PCR. Sequencing was performed on an Illumina NextSeq system. As for how the authors treated the data: Sequence data were processed on the immunoSEQ Analyzer platform, and clonality was calculated as the square root of Simpson's index of productive rearrangements. Jensen-Shannon distance served as the measure of similarity in V and J usage, while OLGA was used to compute CDR3 generation probabilities. The researchers looked up shared CDR3 sequences in the immuneACCESS database (August 2020) and in VDJdb (December 2020). Sourced from immuneACCESS, this table was stored by TCRdb with only in-frame sequences that have V and J called. A share of the clones is absent; for the studies checked, an unresolved V gene accounts for under half, and the remainder has no known explanation. Clone size and the V and J calls come from that table; the DNA yielded D and trimming. The sample table lists about 35,000 clones, under 70% of them with a count of one. Approximately 0.81% of the sample is in the top ten clones.

Findings and caveats that apply to the study as a whole: Simpson clonality was found to be generally low (median roughly 0.009), suggesting a naive-dominated repertoire, although higher clonality was observed in the most severely affected patients. V gene usage was most similar to the co-twin in 13 of 16 pairs, and J usage was most similar to the co-twin in 8 of 16 pairs, which suggests genetic constraints. Nucleotide-identical clonotype sharing was significantly higher within monozygotic CF twin pairs than between unrelated CF individuals (P = 0.000026, Mann-Whitney). Only a small cohort was studied, and no association of shared CDR3 numbers with age, concordance or disease severity was found.

Sequenced sample: blood. This sequence was found in a girl between 5 and 17 years old with cystic fibrosis.

The sequenced DNA: TGCGCCAGCAGCCCGACTCTACAAGGGGACTACGAGCAGTACTTC. The resulting protein is CASSPTLQGDYEQYF. Recombination joined TRBV5-1 with TRBJ2-7; the D gene is perhaps TRBD1, from 5 matching bases. The germline V gene encodes CDR1 SGHRS and CDR2 YFSETQ. The V and J ends are trimmed by 4 bases and 3 bases, leaving 17 bases between them. Spanning cysteine to phenylalanine, the CDR3 consists of 15 amino acids. Here the CDR3 DNA is all that survives: 45 bases in frame from base 1.